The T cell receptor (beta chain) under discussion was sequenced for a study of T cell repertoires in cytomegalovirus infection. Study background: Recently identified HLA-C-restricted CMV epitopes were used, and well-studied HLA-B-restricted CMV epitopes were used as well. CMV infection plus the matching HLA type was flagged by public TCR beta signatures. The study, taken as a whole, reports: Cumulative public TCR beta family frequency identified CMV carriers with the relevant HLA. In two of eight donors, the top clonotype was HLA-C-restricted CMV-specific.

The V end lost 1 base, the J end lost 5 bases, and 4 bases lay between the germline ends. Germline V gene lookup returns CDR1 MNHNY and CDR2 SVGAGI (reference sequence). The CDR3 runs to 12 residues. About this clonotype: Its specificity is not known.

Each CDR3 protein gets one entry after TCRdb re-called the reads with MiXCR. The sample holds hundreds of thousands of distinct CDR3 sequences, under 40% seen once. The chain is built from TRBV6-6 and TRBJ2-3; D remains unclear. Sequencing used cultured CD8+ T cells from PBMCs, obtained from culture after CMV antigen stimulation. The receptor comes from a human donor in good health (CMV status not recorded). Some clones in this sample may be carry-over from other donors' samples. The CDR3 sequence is CASSYFRDTQYF. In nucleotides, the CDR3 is TGTGCCAGCAGTTACTTCCGAGATACGCAGTATTTT.